This record looks at one T cell receptor (beta chain) sequence and its context. These data originate in a study of blood T cell repertoires in COVID-19. Study context: Samples of COVID-19 (acute and convalescent) were obtained from the United States, Italy and Spain.

Per the original data handling: Using reference gene primer amplification, nucleated cell counts were estimated. The repertoire was sequenced with immunoSEQ multiplex PCR; TCRdb's copy has only in-frame clones and lacks some. V and J calls and clone size are copied from that table; D and trimming were computed from the DNA. The table shows about 50,000 clones, with around 90% occurring only once. The CDR3 runs 13 residues. Trimming took 5 bases from V and 3 from J, leaving 7 bases between them. Germline lookup yields CDR1 WNHNN and CDR2 SYGVQD (reference sequence). V is TRBV10-1 and J is TRBJ2-2; perhaps TRBD2 as D (5 bases). The TCR comes from a human donor in a cohort sampled during active COVID-19. The sequencing input was peripheral blood. CDR3: CASSSGYTGELFF. In nucleotides, the CDR3 is TGCGCCAGCAGTAGCGGCTACACCGGGGAGCTGTTTTTT.